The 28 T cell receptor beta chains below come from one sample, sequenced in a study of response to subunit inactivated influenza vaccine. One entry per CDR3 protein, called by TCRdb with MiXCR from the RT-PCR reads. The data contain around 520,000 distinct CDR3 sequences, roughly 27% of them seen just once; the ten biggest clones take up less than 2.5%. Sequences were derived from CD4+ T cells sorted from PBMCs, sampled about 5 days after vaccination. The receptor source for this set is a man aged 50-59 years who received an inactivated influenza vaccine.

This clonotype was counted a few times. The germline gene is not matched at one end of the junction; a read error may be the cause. CDR3 DNA: TGCAGTGCTGCACCTCCAGGGGGGAAAAGGGGGAACGCTGAAGCTTTCTTT. It encodes CSAAPPGGKRGNAEAFF. The J gene is TRBJ1-1, the V gene TRBV20-1, with TRBD1 identical over 7 bases. There are 17 residues in the CDR3. The germline CDR1 and CDR2 sequences are DFQATT and SNEGSKA (reference sequence).

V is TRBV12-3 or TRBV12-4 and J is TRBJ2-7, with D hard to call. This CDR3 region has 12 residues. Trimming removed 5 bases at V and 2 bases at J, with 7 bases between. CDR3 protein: CASSTSAYEQYF. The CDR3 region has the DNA TGTGCCAGCAGTACCAGCGCCTACGAGCAGTACTTC.

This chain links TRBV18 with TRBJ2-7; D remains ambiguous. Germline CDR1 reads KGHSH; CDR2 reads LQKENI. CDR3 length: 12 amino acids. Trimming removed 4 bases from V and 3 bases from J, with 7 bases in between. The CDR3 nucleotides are TGTGCCAGCTCACGGATCGACTACGAGCAGTACTTC. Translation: CASSRIDYEQYF.

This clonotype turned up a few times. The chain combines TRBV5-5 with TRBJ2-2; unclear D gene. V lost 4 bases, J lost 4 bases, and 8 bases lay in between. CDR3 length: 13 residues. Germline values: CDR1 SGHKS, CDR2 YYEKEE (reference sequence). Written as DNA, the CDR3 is TGTGCCAGCAGCGCGACCTTCACCGGGGAGCTGTTTTTT. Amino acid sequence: CASSATFTGELFF.

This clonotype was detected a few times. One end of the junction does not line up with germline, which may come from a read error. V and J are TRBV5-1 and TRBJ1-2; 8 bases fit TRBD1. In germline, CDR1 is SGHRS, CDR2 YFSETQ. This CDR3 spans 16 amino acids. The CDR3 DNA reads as TGCGCCAGCAGATTGGACGACAGGGGAGTCAACTATGGCTACACCTTC. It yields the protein CASRLDDRGVNYGYTF. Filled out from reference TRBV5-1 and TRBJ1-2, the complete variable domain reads KAGVTQTPRYLIKTRGQQVTLSCSPISGHRSVSWYQQTPGQGLQFLFEYFSETQRNKGNFPGRFSGRQFSNSRSEMNVSTLELGDSALYLCASRLDDRGVNYGYTFGSGTRLTVV.

CDR3 DNA sequence: TGTGCCAGCAGTGAATTGGGGGAAGGCACTGAAGCTTTCTTT. Translated, it gives CASSELGEGTEAFF. This sequence joins TRBV25-1 and TRBJ1-1; weak D call: TRBD1 (5 bases). The CDR3 loop spans 14 amino acids. Germline CDR1 reads MGHDK; CDR2 reads SYGVNS. The V gene lost 1 base and the J gene lost 4 bases, with 10 bases spanning the gap.

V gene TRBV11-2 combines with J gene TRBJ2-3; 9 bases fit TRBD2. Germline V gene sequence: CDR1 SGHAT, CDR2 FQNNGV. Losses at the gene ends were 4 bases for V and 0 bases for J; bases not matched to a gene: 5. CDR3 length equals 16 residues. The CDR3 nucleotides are TGTGCCAGCAGCTGGCAACTAGCGGGTAGCACAGATACGCAGTATTTT. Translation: CASSWQLAGSTDTQYF.

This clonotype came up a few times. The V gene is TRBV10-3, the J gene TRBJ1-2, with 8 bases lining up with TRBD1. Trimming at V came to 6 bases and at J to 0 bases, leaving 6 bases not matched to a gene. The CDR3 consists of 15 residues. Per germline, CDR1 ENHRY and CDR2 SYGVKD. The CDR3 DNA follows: TGTGCCATCAGCATAGCAGGGGGCTCTAACTATGGCTACACCTTC. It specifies CAISIAGGSNYGYTF.

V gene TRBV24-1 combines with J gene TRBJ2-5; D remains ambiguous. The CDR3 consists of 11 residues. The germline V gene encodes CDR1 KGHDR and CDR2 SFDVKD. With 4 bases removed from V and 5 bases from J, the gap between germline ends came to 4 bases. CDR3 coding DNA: TGTGCCACCAGTGAGAGGGAGACCCAGTACTTC. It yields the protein CATSERETQYF.

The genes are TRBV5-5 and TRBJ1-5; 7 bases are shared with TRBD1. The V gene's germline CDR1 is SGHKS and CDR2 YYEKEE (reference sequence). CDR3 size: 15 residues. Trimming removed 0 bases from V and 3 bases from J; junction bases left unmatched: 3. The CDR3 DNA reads TGTGCCAGCAGCTTGGGACAGGGTAACAATCAGCCCCAGCATTTT. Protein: CASSLGQGNNQPQHF.

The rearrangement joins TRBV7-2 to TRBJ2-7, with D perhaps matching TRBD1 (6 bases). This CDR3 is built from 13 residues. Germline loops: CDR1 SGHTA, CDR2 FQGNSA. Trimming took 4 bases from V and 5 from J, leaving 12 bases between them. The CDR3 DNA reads TGTGCCAGCAGCTCCCTGGACAGTCACGAGCAGTACTTC. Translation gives CASSSLDSHEQYF. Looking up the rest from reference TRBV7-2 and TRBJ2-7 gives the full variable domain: GAGVSQSPSNKVTEKGKDVELRCDPISGHTALYWYRQSLGQGLEFLIYFQGNSAPDKSGLPSDRFSAERTGGSVSTLTIQRTQQEDSAVYLCASSSLDSHEQYFGPGTRLTVT.

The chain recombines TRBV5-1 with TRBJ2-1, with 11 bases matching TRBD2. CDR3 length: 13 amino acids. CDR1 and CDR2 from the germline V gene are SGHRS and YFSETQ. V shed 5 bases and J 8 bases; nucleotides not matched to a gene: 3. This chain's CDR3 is CASSTSGSDEQFF. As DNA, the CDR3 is TGCGCCAGCAGTACTAGCGGGAGCGATGAGCAGTTCTTC.

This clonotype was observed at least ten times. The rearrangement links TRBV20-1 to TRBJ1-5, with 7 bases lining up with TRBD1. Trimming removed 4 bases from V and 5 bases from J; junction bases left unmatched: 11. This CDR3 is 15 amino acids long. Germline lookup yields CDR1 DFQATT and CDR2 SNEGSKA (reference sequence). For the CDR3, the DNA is TGCAGTGCTACCCGACAGGGTCAAAACTATCAGCCCCAGCATTTT. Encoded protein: CSATRQGQNYQPQHF.

CDR3 sequence reads: CASSFLNDGYTF. For the CDR3, the DNA is TGTGCCAGCAGCTTTCTGAATGATGGCTACACCTTC. The chain joins TRBV7-9 to TRBJ1-2, with unresolved D. CDR3 length equals 12 residues. Trimming removed 3 bases from V and 6 bases from J, with 8 bases in between. Germline V gene data show CDR1 as SEHNR and CDR2 as FQNEAQ (reference sequence).

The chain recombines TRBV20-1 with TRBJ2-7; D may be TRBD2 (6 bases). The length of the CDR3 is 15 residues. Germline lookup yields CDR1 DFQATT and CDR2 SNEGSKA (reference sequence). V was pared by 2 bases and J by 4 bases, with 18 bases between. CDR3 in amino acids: CSARLEGRVSYEQYF. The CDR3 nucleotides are TGCAGTGCTAGATTGGAGGGCCGAGTTTCGTACGAGCAGTACTTC.

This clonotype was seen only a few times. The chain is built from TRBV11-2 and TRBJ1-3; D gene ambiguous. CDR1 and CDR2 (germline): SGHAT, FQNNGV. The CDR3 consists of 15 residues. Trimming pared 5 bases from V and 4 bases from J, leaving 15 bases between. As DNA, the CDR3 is TGTGCCAGCAGCCGACGGAGGGCAGGCGGAAACACCATATATTTT. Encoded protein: CASSRRRAGGNTIYF.

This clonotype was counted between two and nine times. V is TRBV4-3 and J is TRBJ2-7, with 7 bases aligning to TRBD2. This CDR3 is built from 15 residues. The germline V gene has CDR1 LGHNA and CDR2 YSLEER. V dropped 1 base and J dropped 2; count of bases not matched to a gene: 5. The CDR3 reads CASSQVASGTYEQYF. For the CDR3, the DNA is TGCGCCAGCAGCCAAGTCGCTAGCGGCACCTACGAGCAGTACTTC.

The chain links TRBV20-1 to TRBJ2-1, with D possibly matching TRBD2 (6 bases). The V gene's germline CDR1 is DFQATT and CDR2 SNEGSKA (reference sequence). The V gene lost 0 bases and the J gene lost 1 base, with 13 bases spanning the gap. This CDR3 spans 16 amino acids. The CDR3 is CSARDQLAGSYNEQFF. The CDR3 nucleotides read TGCAGTGCTAGAGACCAACTGGCGGGATCCTACAATGAGCAGTTCTTC.

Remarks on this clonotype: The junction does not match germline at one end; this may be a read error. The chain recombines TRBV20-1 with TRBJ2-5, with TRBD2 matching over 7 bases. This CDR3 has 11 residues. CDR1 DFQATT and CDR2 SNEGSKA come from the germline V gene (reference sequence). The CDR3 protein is CSAPRSGLPVF. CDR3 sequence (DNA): TGCAGTGCTCCTCGCTCGGGACTACCCGTCTTC.

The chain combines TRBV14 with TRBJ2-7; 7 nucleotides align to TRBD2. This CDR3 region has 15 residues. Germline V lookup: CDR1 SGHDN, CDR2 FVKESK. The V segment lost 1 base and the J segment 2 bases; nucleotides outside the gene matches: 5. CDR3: CASSQVASGPYEQYF. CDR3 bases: TGTGCCAGCAGCCAAGTAGCTAGCGGACCCTACGAGCAGTACTTC.

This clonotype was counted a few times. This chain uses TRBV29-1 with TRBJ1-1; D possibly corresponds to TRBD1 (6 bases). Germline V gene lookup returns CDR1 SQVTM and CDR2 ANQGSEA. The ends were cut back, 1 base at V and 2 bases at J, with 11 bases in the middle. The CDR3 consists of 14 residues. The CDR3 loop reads CSVEVVGGNTEAFF. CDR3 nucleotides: TGCAGCGTTGAAGTAGTCGGGGGCAACACTGAAGCTTTCTTT.

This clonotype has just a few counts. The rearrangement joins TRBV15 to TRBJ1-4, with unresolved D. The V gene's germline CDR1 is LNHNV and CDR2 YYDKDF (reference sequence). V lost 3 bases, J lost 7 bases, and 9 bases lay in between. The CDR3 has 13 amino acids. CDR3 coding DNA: TGTGCCACCAGCAGTGACCTCTTTGAAAAACTGTTTTTT. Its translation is CATSSDLFEKLFF.

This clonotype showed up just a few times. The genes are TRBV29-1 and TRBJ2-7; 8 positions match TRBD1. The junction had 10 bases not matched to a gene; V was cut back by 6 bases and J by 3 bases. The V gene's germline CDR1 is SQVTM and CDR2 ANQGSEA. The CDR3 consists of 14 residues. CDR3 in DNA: TGCAGCGTCGCTCAAAGGGGACAGGACTACGAGCAGTACTTC. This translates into CSVAQRGQDYEQYF.

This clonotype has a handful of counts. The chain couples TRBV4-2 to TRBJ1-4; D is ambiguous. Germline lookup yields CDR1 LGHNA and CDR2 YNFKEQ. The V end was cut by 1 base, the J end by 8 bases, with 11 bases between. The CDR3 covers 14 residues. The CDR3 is CASSQALVDEKLFF. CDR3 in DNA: TGTGCCAGCAGCCAAGCTTTGGTGGACGAAAAACTGTTTTTT.

The CDR3 here is CASSSSGGLYNEQFF. CDR3 nucleotides: TGTGCCAGCAGCTCCAGCGGGGGGCTCTACAATGAGCAGTTCTTC. V gene TRBV7-6 combines with J gene TRBJ2-1; 9 nucleotides agree with TRBD2. CDR3 size: 15 residues. Per germline, CDR1 SGHVS and CDR2 FNYEAQ. J lost 3 bases, V lost 4 bases, and 4 bases had no gene match.

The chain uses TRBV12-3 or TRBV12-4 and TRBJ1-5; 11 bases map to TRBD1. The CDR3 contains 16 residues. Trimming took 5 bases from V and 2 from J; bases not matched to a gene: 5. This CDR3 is CASSRTGGGRNQPQHF. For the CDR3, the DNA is TGTGCCAGCAGTCGGACAGGGGGCGGACGCAATCAGCCCCAGCATTTT.

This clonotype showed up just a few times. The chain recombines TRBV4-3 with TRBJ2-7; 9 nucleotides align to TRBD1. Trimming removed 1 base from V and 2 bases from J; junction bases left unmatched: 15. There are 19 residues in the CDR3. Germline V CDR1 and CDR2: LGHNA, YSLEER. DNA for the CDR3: TGCGCCAGCAGCCAAGTGACCCCCACCGGGACAGGGATGCCCTACGAGCAGTACTTC. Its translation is CASSQVTPTGTGMPYEQYF.

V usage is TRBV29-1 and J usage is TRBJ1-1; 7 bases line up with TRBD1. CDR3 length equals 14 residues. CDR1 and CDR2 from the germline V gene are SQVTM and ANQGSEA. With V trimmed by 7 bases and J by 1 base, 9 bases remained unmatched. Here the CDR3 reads CSGRQGTPNTEAFF. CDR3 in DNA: TGCAGCGGGCGACAGGGTACCCCGAACACTGAAGCTTTCTTT. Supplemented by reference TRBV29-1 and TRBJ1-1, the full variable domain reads SAVISQKPSRDICQRGTSLTIQCQVDSQVTMMFWYRQQPGQSLTLIATANQGSEATYESGFVIDKFPISRPNLTFSTLTVSNMSPEDSSIYLCSGRQGTPNTEAFFGQGTRLTVV.